What follows describes a single T cell receptor (beta chain). Its antigen specificity is not known. No much larger clonotype is one base removed from it; base qualities were not supplied. Deletion took 1 base off V and 2 bases off J, with a span of 11 bases between the germline ends. CDR1 and CDR2 were assigned from the germline V gene as SGHNT and YENEEA. Reading from cysteine to phenylalanine, the CDR3 counts 15 amino acids. Just CDR3 DNA is preserved here, 45 bases in frame from base 1. To be selected, patients needed enough residual fresh-frozen tumor tissue and more than two years of available survival data. An isocitrate dehydrogenase mutation was not carried by any of the glioblastoma patients, although molecular status was otherwise variable. PBMC collection took place before vaccination, two weeks after the third vaccination, and at tumor progression if progression occurred. Genomic DNA was extracted with the Qiagen DNeasy Blood extraction Kit.

This specimen belongs to a study of glioma-infiltrating T cells after dendritic cell vaccination (dated by TCRdb to between 2015 and 2016). About the study as a whole: The cohort comprised 15 glioblastoma patients from Phase I and II dendritic cell vaccination trials, 9 newly diagnosed and 6 with recurrent disease. Survival after dendritic cell vaccination was correlated with TCR sequencing metrics such as TIL content and the overlap between tumor and blood repertoires. Patients received autologous tumor lysate-pulsed dendritic cell vaccination between about 2002 and 2013. The vaccine was prepared from monocyte-derived dendritic cells that were cultured for seven days with IL-4 and GM-CSF and then pulsed overnight with autologous tumor lysate. Each patient was given three intradermal dendritic cell vaccine injections, spaced two weeks apart, in the arm below the axilla. Tumor-infiltrating lymphocyte content was quantified and tumor and blood repertoires were compared in dendritic cell-vaccinated glioblastoma patients by deep sequencing of TCR beta CDR3 regions. The full study reports these points: The cohort was small and heterogeneous, few patients had complete blood and tumor sets, and even fewer had initial-recurrent tumor pairs. After dendritic cell vaccination, a higher estimated pretreatment TIL content predicted longer time to progression and overall survival. No direct relationship between TCR clonality and survival was found, suggesting that a diverse polyclonal response may matter. The three-group TCR overlap response model was described as speculative and requiring prospective validation.

The immunoSEQ assay amplified TCRB CDR3 regions from roughly 2 micrograms of genomic DNA, or from all available DNA when less than that amount was available. The multiplex PCR relied on 60 forward primers for TCR V beta segments and 13 reverse primers for J beta segments. Synthetic control templates were spiked into each sample at limiting dilution to estimate reads per starting template. The Illumina HiSeq System generated sequencing reads of 87 bp. The authors processed their data as follows. To remove PCR and sequencing errors, closely related sequences were merged with a nearest neighbor algorithm. TCR overlap was measured as the percentage of unique tumor TCR beta sequences also present in the same patient's peripheral blood. TCRdb took this table from immuneACCESS and kept in-frame rearrangements with V and J called. Such tables lack part of the clones; where checked against another copy, unresolved V genes explain under half of the gap, and the rest is unexplained. D and trimming were read from the DNA, whereas the V and J calls and clone size are those reported in that table. Counted in this sample were about 95,000 clones; 85% to 90% of them appeared once. The top ten constitute 2.5% to 3% of the sample.

This receptor was obtained from a human donor with glioblastoma. The sample here was blood, taken before dendritic cell vaccination. The rearranged segments are TRBV11-3 and TRBJ1-1; the D gene cannot be named for sure. The CDR3 protein sequence reads: CASSLGGSTNTEAFF. At the DNA level, the sequence is TGTGCCAGCAGCTTAGGAGGGTCTACTAACACTGAAGCTTTCTTT.